This TCR beta chain was sequenced during a study of shared clonotypes between healthy human individuals. General observations from the study: Clonotype sharing among donors was thought likely to change with sequencing depth.

The protocol was immunoSEQ multiplex PCR, while the TCRdb copy is restricted to in-frame clones and leaves out a portion. The table lists 450,000 to 600,000 clones, roughly 85% of them singletons. CDR1 and CDR2 (germline): MNHNY, SVGAGI (reference sequence). Trimming left V 7 bases short and J 2 bases short, with 14 bases between. The CDR3 spans 15 residues. This clone was counted at least ten times. Its specificity is unknown. Additional DNA sequences in this sample encode the identical CDR3. This chain connects TRBV6-6 to TRBJ2-2, with D hard to call. What was sequenced was PBMCs. The receptor comes from a woman aged 40 to 50 in good health. Some clones in this sample may be carry-over from other donors' samples. The CDR3 DNA reads as TGTGCCAGCACCACCGCACAGACCAACACCGGGGAGCTGTTTTTT. This sequence encodes CASTTAQTNTGELFF.